The 31 T cell receptor beta chains given below trace back to one sample, sequenced in a study of CD8+CD57+ T cells in acquired aplastic anemia. The TCR beta profiling, which covered VDJ combination and CDR3 sequence, was carried out using genomic DNA as the template. TCRdb reanalysed the reads using MiXCR and keeps one entry per CDR3 protein. The data hold roughly 190,000 distinct CDR3 sequences, with less than 70% observed a single time. The sample consisted of sorted CD4+, CD8+, or CD8+CD57+ T cells (not recorded which) from PBMCs. All receptors come from a human donor in good health, serving as a control.

Comment on this clonotype: The junction differs from germline at one of its ends, possibly a read error. V usage is TRBV7-2 and J usage is TRBJ2-7; unclear D gene. Germline CDR1 and CDR2: SGHTA and FQGNSA. The CDR3 has 12 residues. Here the CDR3 reads CASSSELYGQYF. CDR3 nucleotide sequence: TGTGCCAGCAGCTCAGAACTTTACGGGCAGTACTTC.

J is TRBJ2-3 and V is TRBV7-2, with 14 bases lining up with TRBD2. The junction had 7 bases not matched to a gene; V was cut back by 5 bases and J by 6 bases. CDR1 and CDR2 from the germline V gene are SGHTA and FQGNSA. The CDR3 spans 16 residues. CDR3 DNA: TGTGCCAGCAGCATACTGGGACTAGCGGGAGCCGATACGCAGTATTTT. Translated: CASSILGLAGADTQYF.

This clonotype was counted a single time. This chain links TRBV5-1 with TRBJ1-3, with D perhaps matching TRBD1 (5 bases). Trimming removed 3 bases from V and 4 bases from J, with 11 bases in between. This CDR3 contains 14 residues. In germline, CDR1 is SGHRS, CDR2 YFSETQ. The CDR3 spells CASSYQGDGNTIYF. The CDR3 nucleotides read TGCGCCAGCAGCTATCAGGGAGACGGAAACACCATATATTTT.

This clonotype was detected ten times or more. The chain carries TRBV28 and TRBJ2-5; D gene ambiguous. V was cut by 5 bases and J by 9 bases, with 19 bases left in between. The CDR3 contains 14 residues. Per germline, CDR1 MDHEN and CDR2 SYDVKM. The CDR3: CASSPQGAGRSQYF. DNA for the CDR3: TGTGCCAGCAGTCCACAAGGAGCTGGACGGTCCCAGTACTTC.

Ten or more counts support this clonotype. The chain has TRBV2 and TRBJ1-1, with TRBD1 as a possible D gene (6 bases). Trimming cost V 7 bases and J 5 bases, with 11 bases left between them. CDR1 is SNHLY and CDR2 is FYNNEI in the germline V gene. The CDR3 is 12 amino acids. CDR3 nucleotide sequence: TGTGCCAGCATTCAGGGGAGGACTGAAGCTTTCTTT. It specifies CASIQGRTEAFF.

This rearrangement joins TRBV4-3 to TRBJ2-7; maybe TRBD2 (6 bases). CDR1 is LGHNA, CDR2 YSLEER, per germline. Trimming removed 3 bases at V and 1 base at J, with 31 bases between. The CDR3 spans 21 residues. CDR3 in DNA: TGCGCCAGCAGCCAGGGCCTACCCGGGACGGGAAAGGTGGGGAGGTCCTACGAGCAGTACTTC. Its protein is CASSQGLPGTGKVGRSYEQYF.

V and J are TRBV9 and TRBJ2-3; 8 bases fit TRBD2. The length of the CDR3 is 15 residues. The V gene's germline CDR1 is SGDLS and CDR2 YYNGEE. J gave up 1 base and V 5 bases, and 6 bases lay outside the gene matches. CDR3 amino acids: CASSATSARTDTQYF. In DNA form, the CDR3 reads TGTGCCAGCAGTGCGACTAGCGCACGCACAGATACGCAGTATTTT.

A few counts support this clonotype. V gene TRBV29-1 combines with J gene TRBJ2-3; D is unclear. CDR1 and CDR2 from the germline V gene are SQVTM and ANQGSEA. The CDR3 consists of 10 residues. V lost 6 bases and J lost 2, with 3 bases in between. The CDR3 region is CSVSTDTQYF. For the CDR3, the DNA is TGCAGCGTCTCCACAGATACGCAGTATTTT.

This clonotype was recorded many times. The chain uses TRBV7-2 and TRBJ1-5; 9 positions match TRBD1. The ends lost 5 bases at V and 8 bases at J; junction bases unmatched: 7. There are 14 residues in the CDR3. The germline CDR1 and CDR2 sequences are SGHTA and FQGNSA. The CDR3 region is CASSQTGGMEPQHF. CDR3 in DNA: TGTGCCAGCAGCCAGACAGGGGGAATGGAGCCCCAGCATTTT.

This clonotype was detected only a few times. With a much larger clone just one base away, this may be a read error. J is TRBJ2-7 and V is TRBV28; D perhaps matches TRBD1 (5 bases). CDR1 MDHEN and CDR2 SYDVKM come from the germline V gene. V was pared by 3 bases and J by 6 bases, with 6 bases between. The CDR3 has 11 residues. CDR3: CASSFRGEQYF. The CDR3 nucleotides read TGTGCCAGCAGTTTTAGGGGCGAGCAGTACTTC.

The V call is TRBV7-7, the J call TRBJ2-3; possible D gene TRBD2, 6 bases. Trimming left V 1 base short and J 1 base short, with 9 bases between. Germline V CDR1 and CDR2: SSHAT, FNYEAQ (reference sequence). CDR3 length: 15 amino acids. This chain's CDR3 is CASSLEGGGTDTQYF. In DNA, the CDR3 is TGTGCCAGCAGCTTAGAGGGCGGGGGCACAGATACGCAGTATTTT.

In its sample, this clonotype was seen many times. The V and J genes are TRBV10-3 and TRBJ1-3; tentatively, D is TRBD1 (5 bases). V was cut by 4 bases and J by 0 bases, with 10 bases left in between. Germline-derived CDR1 and CDR2 are ENHRY and SYGVKD. CDR3 size: 15 residues. In nucleotides, the CDR3 is TGTGCCATCAGTGTCGGGGCCGGCTCTGGAAACACCATATATTTT. This sequence encodes CAISVGAGSGNTIYF.

In its sample, this clonotype was seen once. V is TRBV7-3 and J is TRBJ2-3, with 7 bases matching TRBD1. CDR1 SGHTA and CDR2 FQGTGA come from the germline V gene. The CDR3 consists of 13 residues. Losses at the gene ends were 5 bases for V and 6 bases for J; bases not matched to a gene: 5. The DNA of the CDR3 is TGTGCCAGCAGCCAGGGGGAGAGGGATACGCAGTATTTT. This gives the protein CASSQGERDTQYF.

The chain employs TRBV10-3 and TRBJ2-1; TRBD2 agrees at 8 bases. The V gene end was trimmed by 10 bases and the J gene end by 3 bases; junction bases not matched to a gene: 8. This CDR3 spans 14 amino acids. The germline gives CDR1 ENHRY, CDR2 SYGVKD. The CDR3 region is CATGSGGGYNEQFF. The CDR3 nucleotides are TGTGCCACGGGATCGGGGGGGGGCTACAATGAGCAGTTCTTC.

CDR3 DNA: TGCGCCAGCAGCGCACTTACAGGGAGAAACACCGGGGAGCTGTTTTTT. Translation gives CASSALTGRNTGELFF. The chain links TRBV5-1 to TRBJ2-2; D possibly corresponds to TRBD1 (6 bases). The CDR3 runs 16 residues. The germline CDR1 and CDR2 sequences are SGHRS and YFSETQ. Trimming took 4 bases from V and 2 from J, leaving 15 bases between them.

The chain couples TRBV5-5 to TRBJ1-1; D uncertain. Germline V lookup: CDR1 SGHKS, CDR2 YYEKEE (reference sequence). V lost 4 bases and J lost 0, with 10 bases in between. The CDR3 sequence is 14 residues long. The chain's CDR3 is CASSPGHLNTEAFF. As DNA, the CDR3 is TGTGCCAGCAGCCCCGGGCATCTGAACACTGAAGCTTTCTTT.

In its sample, this clonotype was seen a few times. V usage is TRBV7-3 and J usage is TRBJ1-5, with D possibly matching TRBD1 (5 bases). The CDR3 is 15 residues long. Germline V gene data show CDR1 as SGHTA and CDR2 as FQGTGA. The V end was cut by 5 bases, the J end by 1 base, with 12 bases between. CDR3 sequence: CASSQGDVSNQPQHF. CDR3 in DNA: TGTGCCAGCAGCCAAGGGGACGTCAGCAATCAGCCCCAGCATTTT.

The rearrangement uses TRBV7-8 and TRBJ1-2; perhaps TRBD1 as D (5 bases). Trimming pared 5 bases from V and 4 bases from J, leaving 17 bases between. Germline values: CDR1 SGHVS, CDR2 FQNEAQ. The CDR3 sequence is 15 residues long. CDR3 region: CASSPSGGVGYGYTF. The CDR3 region has the DNA TGTGCCAGCAGCCCAAGCGGGGGTGTGGGCTATGGCTACACCTTC.

This chain joins TRBV29-1 and TRBJ2-5, with TRBD1 matching over 7 bases. The trim removed 6 bases at V and 0 bases at J, leaving 7 bases unmatched. The length of the CDR3 is 14 residues. Germline V gives CDR1 SQVTM, CDR2 ANQGSEA. The CDR3 loop reads CSVVGGRDQETQYF. CDR3 bases: TGCAGCGTGGTAGGGGGCCGTGACCAAGAGACCCAGTACTTC. Filled out from reference TRBV29-1 and TRBJ2-5, the complete variable domain reads SAVISQKPSRDICQRGTSLTIQCQVDSQVTMMFWYRQQPGQSLTLIATANQGSEATYESGFVIDKFPISRPNLTFSTLTVSNMSPEDSSIYLCSVVGGRDQETQYFGPGTRLLVL.

Ten or more counts support this clonotype. This chain links TRBV19 with TRBJ1-2; D gene ambiguous. Germline CDR1 is LNHDA and CDR2 is SQIVND (reference sequence). This CDR3 has 17 amino acids. Trimming shortened V by 0 bases and J by 4 bases, and 18 bases separated the two germline ends. The CDR3 nucleotides read TGTGCCAGTAGTATAGATCTCAGTGGGTTCCCCTCCTATGGCTACACCTTC. Amino acid sequence: CASSIDLSGFPSYGYTF.

The chain links TRBV11-2 to TRBJ1-6; no definite D call. The V end was cut by 0 bases, the J end by 6 bases, with 9 bases between. This CDR3 is built from 15 residues. From germline, CDR1 is SGHAT and CDR2 FQNNGV. CDR3 loop: CASSLEPGPNSPLHF. DNA for the CDR3: TGTGCCAGCAGCTTAGAGCCCGGACCTAATTCACCCCTCCACTTT.

The chain carries TRBV10-3 and TRBJ2-1; TRBD1 agrees at 10 bases. Germline V gene data show CDR1 as ENHRY and CDR2 as SYGVKD. The trim removed 0 bases at V and 12 bases at J, leaving 11 bases unmatched. The CDR3 loop spans 16 amino acids. The CDR3, as DNA: TGTGCCATCAGTGAGTCGACAGGGGGCCGCACAGATACGCAGTTCTTC. Translated: CAISESTGGRTDTQFF.

This clonotype showed up many times. The gene calls are TRBV6-4 and TRBJ1-6; D call uncertain. This CDR3 contains 14 residues. Per the germline V gene, CDR1 is MRHNA and CDR2 is SNTAGT. Between the trimmed V and J ends, which lost 3 bases and 6 bases, there was a span of 9 bases. CDR3 DNA: TGTGCCAGCAGTGAGACACCCGGTAATTCACCCCTCCACTTT. Residues: CASSETPGNSPLHF.

The chain links TRBV20-1 to TRBJ1-3; possible D gene TRBD1, 6 bases. Germline CDR1 DFQATT, CDR2 SNEGSKA (reference sequence). Trimming took off 0 bases at V and 4 bases at J, with 10 bases between the two ends. The CDR3 runs to 14 residues. The CDR3 DNA sequence: TGCAGTGCTAGAGATAGGGGGACCGGAAACACCATATATTTT. It is translated as CSARDRGTGNTIYF.

For this clonotype: A much more abundant neighbour one base away suggests this may be a read error. This is likely a read error, given that the CDR3 carries no conserved phenylalanine or tryptophan at its end. This chain joins TRBV10-3 and TRBJ2-3; no clear D gene. This CDR3 has 15 amino acids. Per the germline V gene, CDR1 is ENHRY and CDR2 is SYGVKD. This chain's CDR3 is CASSSLTQTGDTQYC. The DNA for the CDR3 is TGTGCCAGCAGTTCCCTAACCCAAACTGGAGATACGCAGTATTGT.

In the case of this clonotype: A read error may account for a junction end that differs from germline. This chain links TRBV5-1 with TRBJ1-2, with D possibly being TRBD1 (5 bases). Germline-derived CDR1 and CDR2 are SGHRS and YFSETQ. This CDR3 is 13 amino acids long. CDR3: CASSYRDHRGYTF. In nucleotides, the CDR3 is TGTGCCAGCAGCTACCGGGACCACCGAGGCTACACCTTC.

The rearrangement joins TRBV6-9 to TRBJ2-2; TRBD2 matches 9 bases. Germline values: CDR1 MNHGY, CDR2 SVAAGI. Trimming removed 5 bases from V and 7 bases from J; junction bases left unmatched: 8. CDR3 size: 15 residues. The CDR3 DNA is TGTGCCAGCAGTGAGTTAGCGGGGGACGACGGGGAGCTGTTTTTT. Translated, it gives CASSELAGDDGELFF.

The V gene is TRBV11-1, the J gene TRBJ2-7; the match to TRBD2 covers 10 bases. Germline CDR1 and CDR2: SGHAT and FQDESV (reference sequence). The ends lost 7 bases at V and 0 bases at J; junction bases unmatched: 15. The CDR3 sequence is 18 residues long. The CDR3 region has the DNA TGTGCCAGCACCTTGGGTCTAGCGGGGGCTTCCAGCTCCTACGAGCAGTACTTC. This translates into CASTLGLAGASSSYEQYF. The full variable domain, its missing parts supplied by reference TRBV11-1 and TRBJ2-7, is EAEVAQSPRYKITEKSQAVAFWCDPISGHATLYWYRQILGQGPELLVQFQDESVVDDSQLPKDRFSAERLKGVDSTLKIQPAELGDSAMYLCASTLGLAGASSSYEQYFGPGTRLTVT.

The V gene is TRBV10-2, the J gene TRBJ1-6, with a tentative D call TRBD1 (6 bases). V was cut by 10 bases and J by 3 bases, with 13 bases left in between. The CDR3 loop spans 14 amino acids. Germline loops: CDR1 WSHSY, CDR2 SAAADI. The CDR3 DNA sequence: TGCGCCACCAAGGACAGAAACTATAATTCACCCCTCCACTTT. Residues: CATKDRNYNSPLHF.

The gene calls are TRBV7-3 and TRBJ2-7; TRBD2 matches 12 bases. The CDR3 spans 16 residues. The germline V gene has CDR1 SGHTA and CDR2 FQGTGA. The ends lost 2 bases at V and 4 bases at J; junction bases unmatched: 6. This CDR3 reads CASSLPRTSGKYEQYF. The CDR3, as DNA: TGTGCCAGCAGCTTACCTAGGACTAGCGGGAAGTACGAGCAGTACTTC.

The gene calls are TRBV7-9 and TRBJ1-5; 11 nucleotides match TRBD1. CDR1 is SEHNR, CDR2 FQNEAQ, per germline (reference sequence). V was clipped by 1 base and J by 6 bases; unmatched bases: 8. This CDR3 spans 17 amino acids. CDR3 in DNA: TGTGCCAGCAGCTTAGGCGGGGACAGGGGGAAGAGTCAGCCCCAGCATTTT. Protein: CASSLGGDRGKSQPQHF.